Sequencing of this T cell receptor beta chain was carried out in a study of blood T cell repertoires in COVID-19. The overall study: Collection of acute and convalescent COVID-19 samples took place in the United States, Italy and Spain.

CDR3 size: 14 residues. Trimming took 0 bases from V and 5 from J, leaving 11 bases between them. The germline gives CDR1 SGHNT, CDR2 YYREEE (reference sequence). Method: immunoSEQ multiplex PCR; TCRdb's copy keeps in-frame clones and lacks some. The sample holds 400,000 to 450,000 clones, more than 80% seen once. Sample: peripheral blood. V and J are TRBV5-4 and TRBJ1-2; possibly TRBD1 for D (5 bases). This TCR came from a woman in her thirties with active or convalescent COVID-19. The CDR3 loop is CASSLGGDSYGYTF. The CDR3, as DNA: TGTGCCAGCAGCTTGGGGGGGGATAGTTATGGCTACACCTTC.